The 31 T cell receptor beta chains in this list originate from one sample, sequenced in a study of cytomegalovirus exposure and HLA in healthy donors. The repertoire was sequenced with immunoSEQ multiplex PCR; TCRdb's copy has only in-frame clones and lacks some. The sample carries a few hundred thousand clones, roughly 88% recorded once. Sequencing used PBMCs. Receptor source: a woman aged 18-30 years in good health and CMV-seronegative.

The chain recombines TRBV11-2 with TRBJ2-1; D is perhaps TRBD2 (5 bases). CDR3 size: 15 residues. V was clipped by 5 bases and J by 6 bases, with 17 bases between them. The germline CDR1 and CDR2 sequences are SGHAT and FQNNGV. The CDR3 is CASSQAASIGNEQFF. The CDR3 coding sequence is TGTGCCAGCAGCCAAGCGGCTAGTATAGGCAATGAGCAGTTCTTC.

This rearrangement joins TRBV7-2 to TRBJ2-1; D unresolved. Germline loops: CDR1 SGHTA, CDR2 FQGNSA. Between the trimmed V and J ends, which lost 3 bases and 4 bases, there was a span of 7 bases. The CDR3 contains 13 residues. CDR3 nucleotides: TGTGCCAGCAGCTTCATACAATACAATGAGCAGTTCTTC. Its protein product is CASSFIQYNEQFF.

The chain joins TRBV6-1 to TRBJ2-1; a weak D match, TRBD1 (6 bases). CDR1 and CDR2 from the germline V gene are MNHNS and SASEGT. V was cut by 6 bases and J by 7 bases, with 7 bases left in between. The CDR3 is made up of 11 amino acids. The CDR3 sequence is CASRRGNEQFF. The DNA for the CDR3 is TGTGCCAGCAGAAGGGGGAATGAGCAGTTCTTC.

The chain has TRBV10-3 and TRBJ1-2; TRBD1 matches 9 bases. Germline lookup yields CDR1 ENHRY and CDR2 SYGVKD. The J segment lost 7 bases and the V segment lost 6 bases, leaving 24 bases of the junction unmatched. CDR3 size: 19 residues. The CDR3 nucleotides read TGTGCCATCAGGGAGGGCGGGACAGGGAAGCAGACACGCTGGGTTGGCTACACCTTC. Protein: CAIREGGTGKQTRWVGYTF.

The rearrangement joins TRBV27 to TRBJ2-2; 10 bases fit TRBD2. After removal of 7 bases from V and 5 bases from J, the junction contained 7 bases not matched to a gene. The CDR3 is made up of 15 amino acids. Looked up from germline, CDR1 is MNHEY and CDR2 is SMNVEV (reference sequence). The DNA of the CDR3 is TGTGCCAGCATGGCACTAGCGGGATTTACCGGGGAGCTGTTTTTT. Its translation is CASMALAGFTGELFF.

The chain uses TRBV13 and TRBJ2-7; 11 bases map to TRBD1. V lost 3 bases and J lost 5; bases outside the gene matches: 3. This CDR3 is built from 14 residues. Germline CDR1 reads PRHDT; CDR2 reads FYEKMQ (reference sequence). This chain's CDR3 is CASSFRDRGDEQYF. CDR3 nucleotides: TGTGCCAGCAGCTTCCGGGACAGGGGGGACGAGCAGTACTTC.

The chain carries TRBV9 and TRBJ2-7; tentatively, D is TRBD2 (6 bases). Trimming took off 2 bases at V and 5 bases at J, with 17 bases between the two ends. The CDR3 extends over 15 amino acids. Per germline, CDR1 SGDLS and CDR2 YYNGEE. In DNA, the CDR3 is TGTGCCAGCAGCGTCGGGGGAGGTTTCCGGCACGAGCAGTACTTC. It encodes CASSVGGGFRHEQYF.

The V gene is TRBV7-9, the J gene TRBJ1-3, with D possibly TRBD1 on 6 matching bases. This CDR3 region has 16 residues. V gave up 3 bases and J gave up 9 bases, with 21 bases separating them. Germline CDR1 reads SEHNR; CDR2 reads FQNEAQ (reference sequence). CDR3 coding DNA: TGTGCCAGCAGCTTTGACAGGCGGCCCCTGGGTAGCACCATATATTTT. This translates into CASSFDRRPLGSTIYF.

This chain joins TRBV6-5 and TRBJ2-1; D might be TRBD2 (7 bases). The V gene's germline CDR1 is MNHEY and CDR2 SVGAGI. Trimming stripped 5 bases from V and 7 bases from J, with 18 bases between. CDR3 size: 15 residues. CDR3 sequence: CASSPRRTRGNEQFF. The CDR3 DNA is TGTGCCAGCAGTCCCCGGAGGACTAGGGGGAATGAGCAGTTCTTC.

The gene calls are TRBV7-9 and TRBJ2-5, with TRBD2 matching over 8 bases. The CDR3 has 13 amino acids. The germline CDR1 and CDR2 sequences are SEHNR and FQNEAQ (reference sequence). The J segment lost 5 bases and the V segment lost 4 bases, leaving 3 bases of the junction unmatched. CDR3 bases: TGTGCCAGCAGCTCAGCGGGAGTGGAGACCCAGTACTTC. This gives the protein CASSSAGVETQYF.

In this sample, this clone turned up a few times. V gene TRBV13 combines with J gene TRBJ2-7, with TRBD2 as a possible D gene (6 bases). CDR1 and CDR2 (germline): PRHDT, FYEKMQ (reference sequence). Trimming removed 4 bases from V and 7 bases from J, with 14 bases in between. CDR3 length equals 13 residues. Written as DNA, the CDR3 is TGTGCCAGCAGCTCAGCCCCTCGGGGGGAGCAGTACTTC. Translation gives CASSSAPRGEQYF. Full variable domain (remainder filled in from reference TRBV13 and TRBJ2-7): AAGVIQSPRHLIKEKRETATLKCYPIPRHDTVYWYQQGPGQDPQFLISFYEKMQSDKGSIPDRFSAQQFSDYHSELNMSSLELGDSALYFCASSSAPRGEQYFGPGTRLTVT.

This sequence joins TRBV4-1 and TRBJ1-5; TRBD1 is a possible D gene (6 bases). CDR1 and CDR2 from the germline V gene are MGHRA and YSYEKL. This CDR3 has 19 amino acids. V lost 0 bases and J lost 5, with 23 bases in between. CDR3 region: CASSQDRGGGRPSDQPQHF. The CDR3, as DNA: TGCGCCAGCAGCCAAGATCGGGGAGGGGGAAGGCCGTCGGATCAGCCCCAGCATTTT.

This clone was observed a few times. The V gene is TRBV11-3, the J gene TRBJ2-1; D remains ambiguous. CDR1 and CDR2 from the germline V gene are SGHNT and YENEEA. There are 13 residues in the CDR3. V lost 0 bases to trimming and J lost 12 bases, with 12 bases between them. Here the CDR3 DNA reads TGTGCCAGCAGCTTAGATTCCAGTTCAGGGCAGTTCTTC. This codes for CASSLDSSSGQFF.

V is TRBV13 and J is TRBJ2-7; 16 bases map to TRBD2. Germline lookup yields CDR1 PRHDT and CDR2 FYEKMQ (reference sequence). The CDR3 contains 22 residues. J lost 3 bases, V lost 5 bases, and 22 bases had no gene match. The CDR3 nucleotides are TGTGCCAGCAGCGTCGTAAACACCGGGACTAGCGGGAGGGCCGGTCTTCTCTACGAGCAGTACTTC. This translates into CASSVVNTGTSGRAGLLYEQYF.

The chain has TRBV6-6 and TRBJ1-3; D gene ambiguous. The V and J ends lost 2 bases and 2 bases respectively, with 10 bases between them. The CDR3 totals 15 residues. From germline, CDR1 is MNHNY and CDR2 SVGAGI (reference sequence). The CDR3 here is CASSYGTSTGNTIYF. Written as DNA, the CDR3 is TGTGCCAGCAGTTACGGCACATCCACTGGAAACACCATATATTTT.

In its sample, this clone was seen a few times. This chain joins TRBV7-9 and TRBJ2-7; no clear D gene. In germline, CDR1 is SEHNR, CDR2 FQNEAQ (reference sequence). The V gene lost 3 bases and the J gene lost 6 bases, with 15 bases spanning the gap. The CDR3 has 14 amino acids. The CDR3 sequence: CASSFIPALTEQYF. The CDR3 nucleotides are TGTGCCAGCAGCTTTATTCCAGCGCTCACCGAGCAGTACTTC. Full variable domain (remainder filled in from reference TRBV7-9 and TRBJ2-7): DTGVSQNPRHKITKRGQNVTFRCDPISEHNRLYWYRQTLGQGPEFLTYFQNEAQLEKSRLLSDRFSAERPKGSFSTLEIQRTEQGDSAMYLCASSFIPALTEQYFGPGTRLTVT.

CDR3 DNA sequence: TGTGCCTGGAAGGCCCCCCTGGGGCAGCCCAGCAGCTCCTATAATTCACCCCTCCACTTT. It encodes CAWKAPLGQPSSSYNSPLHF. The rearrangement links TRBV30 to TRBJ1-6; perhaps TRBD1 as D (5 bases). The V gene lost 4 bases and the J gene lost 0 bases, with 25 bases spanning the gap. CDR1 and CDR2 (germline): GTSNPN, SVGIG (reference sequence). There are 20 residues in the CDR3. Full variable domain (outside the CDR3, taken from reference TRBV30 and TRBJ1-6): SQTIHQWPATLVQPVGSPLSLECTVEGTSNPNLYWYRQAAGRGLQLLFYSVGIGQISSEVPQNLSASRPQDRQFILSSKKLLLSDSGFYLCAWKAPLGQPSSSYNSPLHFGNGTRLTVT.

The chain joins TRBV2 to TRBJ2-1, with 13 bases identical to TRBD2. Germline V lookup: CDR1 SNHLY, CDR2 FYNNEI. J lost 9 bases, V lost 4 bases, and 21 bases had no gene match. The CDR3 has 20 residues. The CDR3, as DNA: TGTGCCAGCAGTGCCTTCGAGGGACTAGCGGGAATTAACTGGTTGGTTGAGCAGTTCTTC. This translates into CASSAFEGLAGINWLVEQFF.

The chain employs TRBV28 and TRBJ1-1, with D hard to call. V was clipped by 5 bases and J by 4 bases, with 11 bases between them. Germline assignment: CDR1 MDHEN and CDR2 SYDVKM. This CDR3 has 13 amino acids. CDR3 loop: CASSISPGTEAFF. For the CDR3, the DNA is TGTGCCAGCAGTATCTCTCCGGGCACTGAAGCTTTCTTT.

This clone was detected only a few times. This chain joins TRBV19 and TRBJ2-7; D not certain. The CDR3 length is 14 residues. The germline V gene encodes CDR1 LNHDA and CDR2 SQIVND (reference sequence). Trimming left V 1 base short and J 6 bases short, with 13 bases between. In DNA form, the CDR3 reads TGTGCCAGTAGTATAGTGGCGACAACCGGCGAGCAGTACTTC. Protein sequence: CASSIVATTGEQYF. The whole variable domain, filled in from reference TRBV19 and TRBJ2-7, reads DGGITQSPKYLFRKEGQNVTLSCEQNLNHDAMYWYRQDPGQGLRLIYYSQIVNDFQKGDIAEGYSVSREKKESFPLTVTSAQKNPTAFYLCASSIVATTGEQYFGPGTRLTVT.

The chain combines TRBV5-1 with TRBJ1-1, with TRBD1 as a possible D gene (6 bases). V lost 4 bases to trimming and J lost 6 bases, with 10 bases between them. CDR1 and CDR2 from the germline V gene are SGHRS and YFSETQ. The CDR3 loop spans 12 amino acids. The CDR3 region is CASSPGGPEAFF. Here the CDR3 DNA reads TGCGCCAGCAGCCCGGGGGGGCCTGAAGCTTTCTTT.

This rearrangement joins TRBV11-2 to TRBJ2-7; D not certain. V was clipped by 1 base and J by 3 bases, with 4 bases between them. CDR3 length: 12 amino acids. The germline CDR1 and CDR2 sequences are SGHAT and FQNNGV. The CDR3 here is CASSLVRYEQYF. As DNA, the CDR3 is TGTGCCAGCAGCTTAGTCCGCTACGAGCAGTACTTC. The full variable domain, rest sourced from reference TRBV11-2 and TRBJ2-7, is EAGVAQSPRYKIIEKRQSVAFWCNPISGHATLYWYQQILGQGPKLLIQFQNNGVVDDSQLPKDRFSAERLKGVDSTLKIQPAKLEDSAVYLCASSLVRYEQYFGPGTRLTVT.

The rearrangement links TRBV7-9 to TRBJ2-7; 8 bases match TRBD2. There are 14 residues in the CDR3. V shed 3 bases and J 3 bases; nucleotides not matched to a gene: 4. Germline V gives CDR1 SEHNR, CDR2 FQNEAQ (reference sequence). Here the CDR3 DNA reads TGTGCCAGCAGCTTGAGCGGGGGTAACTACGAGCAGTACTTC. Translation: CASSLSGGNYEQYF.

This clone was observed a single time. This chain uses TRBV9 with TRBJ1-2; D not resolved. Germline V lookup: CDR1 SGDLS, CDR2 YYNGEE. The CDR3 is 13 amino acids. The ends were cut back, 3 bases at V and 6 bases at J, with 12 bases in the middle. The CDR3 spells CASSAQSGDGYTF. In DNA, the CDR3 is TGTGCCAGCAGCGCGCAGTCTGGAGATGGCTACACCTTC.

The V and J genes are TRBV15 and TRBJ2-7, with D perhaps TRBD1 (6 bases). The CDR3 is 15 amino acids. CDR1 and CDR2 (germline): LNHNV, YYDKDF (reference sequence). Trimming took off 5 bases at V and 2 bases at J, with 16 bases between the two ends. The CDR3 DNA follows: TGTGCCACCAGCTCCAGGGACACGAGGGCCTACGAGCAGTACTTC. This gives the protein CATSSRDTRAYEQYF.

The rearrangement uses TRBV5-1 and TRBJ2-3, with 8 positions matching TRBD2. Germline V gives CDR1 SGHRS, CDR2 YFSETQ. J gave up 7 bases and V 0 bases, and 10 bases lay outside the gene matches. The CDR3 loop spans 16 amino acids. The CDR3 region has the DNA TGCGCCAGCAGCTTGGTGTCGGGAGGGCCGCTGTATACGCAGTATTTT. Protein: CASSLVSGGPLYTQYF.

CDR3 protein: CASSSHPGQGGNQPQHF. CDR3 sequence (DNA): TGTGCCAGCAGCTCACACCCGGGACAGGGAGGCAATCAGCCCCAGCATTTT. This sequence joins TRBV5-4 and TRBJ1-5; 9 nucleotides align to TRBD1. Trimming removed 3 bases from V and 2 bases from J; junction bases left unmatched: 9. CDR3 length: 17 residues. Germline values: CDR1 SGHNT, CDR2 YYREEE (reference sequence). Using reference TRBV5-4 and TRBJ1-5 for the parts outside the CDR3, the full variable domain is ETGVTQSPTHLIKTRGQQVTLRCSSQSGHNTVSWYQQALGQGPQFIFQYYREEENGRGNFPPRFSGLQFPNYSSELNVNALELDDSALYLCASSSHPGQGGNQPQHFGDGTRLSIL.

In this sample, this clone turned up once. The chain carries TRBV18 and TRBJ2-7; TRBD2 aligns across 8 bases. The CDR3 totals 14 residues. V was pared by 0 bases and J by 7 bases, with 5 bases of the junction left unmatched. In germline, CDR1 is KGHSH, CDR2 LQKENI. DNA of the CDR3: TGTGCCAGCTCACCACCGACTAGCGTCCGGGAGCAGTACTTC. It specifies CASSPPTSVREQYF.

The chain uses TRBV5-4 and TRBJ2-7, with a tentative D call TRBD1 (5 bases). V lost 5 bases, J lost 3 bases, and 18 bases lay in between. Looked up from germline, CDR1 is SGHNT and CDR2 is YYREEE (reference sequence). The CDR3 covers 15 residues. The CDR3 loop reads CASRSAGQGHYEQYF. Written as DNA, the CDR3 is TGTGCCAGCAGATCGGCAGGGCAGGGCCACTACGAGCAGTACTTC.

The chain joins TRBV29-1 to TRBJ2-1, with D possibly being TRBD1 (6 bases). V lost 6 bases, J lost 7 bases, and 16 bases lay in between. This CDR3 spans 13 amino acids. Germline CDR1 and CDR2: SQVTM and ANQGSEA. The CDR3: CSVHPQGLNEQFF. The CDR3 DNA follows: TGCAGCGTCCACCCCCAGGGGCTAAATGAGCAGTTCTTC.

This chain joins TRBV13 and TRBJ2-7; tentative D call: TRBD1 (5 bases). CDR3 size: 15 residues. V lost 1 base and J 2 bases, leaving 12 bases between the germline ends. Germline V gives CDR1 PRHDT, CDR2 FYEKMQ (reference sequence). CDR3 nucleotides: TGTGCCAGCAGCTTAGTAGGGGAAGTTCCCTACGAGCAGTACTTC. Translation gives CASSLVGEVPYEQYF.